This T cell receptor (beta chain) was retrieved from a study of blood T cell repertoires in COVID-19. The CDR3 totals 16 residues. Germline CDR1 is LNHNV and CDR2 is YYDKDF (reference sequence). The V gene lost 0 bases and the J gene lost 9 bases, with 15 bases spanning the gap. Seattle's enrolled individuals joined amid active infection and were then monitored longitudinally. This clone has only a few counts. Clones were sequenced by immunoSEQ multiplex PCR, and TCRdb holds only the in-frame ones, with some missing. The sample has 300,000 to 400,000 clones, 85% to 90% seen once; the top ten hold roughly 6.3%.

The chain employs TRBV15 and TRBJ1-6; possible D gene TRBD1, 5 bases. This TCR was sampled from a woman aged 50 to 60 with COVID-19, enrolled during active disease. Sequenced: peripheral blood. The DNA of the CDR3 is TGTGCCACCAGCAGAGACAGGGTACGGATGGCTTCACCCCTCCACTTT. Protein sequence: CATSRDRVRMASPLHF.